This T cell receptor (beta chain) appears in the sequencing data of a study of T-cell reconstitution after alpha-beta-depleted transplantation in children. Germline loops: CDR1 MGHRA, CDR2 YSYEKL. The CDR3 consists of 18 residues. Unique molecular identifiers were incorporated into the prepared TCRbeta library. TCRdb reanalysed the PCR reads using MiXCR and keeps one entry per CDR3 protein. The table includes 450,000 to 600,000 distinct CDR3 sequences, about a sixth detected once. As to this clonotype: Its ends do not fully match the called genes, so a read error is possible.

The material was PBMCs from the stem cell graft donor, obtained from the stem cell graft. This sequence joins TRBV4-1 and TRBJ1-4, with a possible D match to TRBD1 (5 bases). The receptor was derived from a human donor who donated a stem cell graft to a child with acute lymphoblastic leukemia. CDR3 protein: CASSQPDRLMKNVERLFF. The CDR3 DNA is TGCGCCAGCAGCCAACCCGACAGATTAATGAAAAATGTGGAAAGACTGTTTTTT.